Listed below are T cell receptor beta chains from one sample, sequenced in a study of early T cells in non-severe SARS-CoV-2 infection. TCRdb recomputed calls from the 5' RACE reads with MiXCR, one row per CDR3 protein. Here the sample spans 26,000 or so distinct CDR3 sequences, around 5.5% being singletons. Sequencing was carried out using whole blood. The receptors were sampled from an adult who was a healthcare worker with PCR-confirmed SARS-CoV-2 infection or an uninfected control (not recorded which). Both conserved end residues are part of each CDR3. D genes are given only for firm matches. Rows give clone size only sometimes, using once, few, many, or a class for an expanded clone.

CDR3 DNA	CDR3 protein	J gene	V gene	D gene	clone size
TGTGCCAGCAGCGCCCTAGCACAGGTAGGGCGGACTGAAGCTTTCTTT	CASSALAQVGRTEAFF	TRBJ1-1	TRBV7-9	NA	medium-sized
TGTGCCAGCAGCCCGGACAGGGGGCGGAGTCAGCCCCAGCATTTT	CASSPDRGRSQPQHF	TRBJ1-5	TRBV7-2	TRBD1	many
TGTGCCAGCAGGGGACAGGCGGCCACCGGGGAGCTGTTTTTT	CASRGQAATGELFF	TRBJ2-2	TRBV7-9	TRBD1	NA
TGTGCCAGCAGCATTCAGGGGCTCTACGAGCAGTACTTC	CASSIQGLYEQYF	TRBJ2-7	TRBV11-2	NA	many
TGCAGTGCTAGAGATCCGTCAAGGGAAAATGGCTACACCTTC	CSARDPSRENGYTF	TRBJ1-2	TRBV20-1	NA	many
TGCGCCAGCAGCTTGGCGAGGGGAGCGAACACCGGGGAGCTGTTTTTT	CASSLARGANTGELFF	TRBJ2-2	TRBV5-1	NA	NA
TGCAGTGCTAGAACCGGACAGGGGATCACTGAAGCTTTCTTT	CSARTGQGITEAFF	TRBJ1-1	TRBV20-1	TRBD1	NA
TGTGCCAGCTCACCAGCCCGAAGAGAGACCCAGTACTTC	CASSPARRETQYF	TRBJ2-5	TRBV18	NA	many
TGTGCCAGCAGCCAAGTTATGACTGGAGAAGCTTTCTTT	CASSQVMTGEAFF	TRBJ1-1	TRBV3-1	NA	many
TGTGCCATCAGTGATAGCGGGGGGCCCGTCGAGCAGTACTTC	CAISDSGGPVEQYF	TRBJ2-7	TRBV10-3	TRBD2	NA
TGTGCCTGGAGTCCCTCCGTGGATGAGCAGTTCTTC	CAWSPSVDEQFF	TRBJ2-1	TRBV30	NA	many
TGTGCCAGCAGCTTGGGGGCAGGTCAGCCCCAGCATTTT	CASSLGAGQPQHF	TRBJ1-5	TRBV5-5	NA	many
TGTGCCAGTAGTACGACGAGGACCGGTAATGAGCAGTTCTTC	CASSTTRTGNEQFF	TRBJ2-1	TRBV19	NA	medium-sized
TGTGCCAGCAGCTTTAGGAGCTACAATGAGCAGTTCTTC	CASSFRSYNEQFF	TRBJ2-1	TRBV7-2	NA	many
TGTGCCAGCAGCTTTGACACGCGTTTTTATGGCTACACCTTC	CASSFDTRFYGYTF	TRBJ1-2	TRBV7-8	NA	NA
TGTGCCAGCAGCCGGACAGAAGAGACCCAGTACTTC	CASSRTEETQYF	TRBJ2-5	TRBV7-9	NA	many
TGTGCCAGCAGCGTAGCTTCAACTTTAGCGGGGAAGGGCAACAATGAGCAGTTCTTC	CASSVASTLAGKGNNEQFF	TRBJ2-1	TRBV9	TRBD2	many